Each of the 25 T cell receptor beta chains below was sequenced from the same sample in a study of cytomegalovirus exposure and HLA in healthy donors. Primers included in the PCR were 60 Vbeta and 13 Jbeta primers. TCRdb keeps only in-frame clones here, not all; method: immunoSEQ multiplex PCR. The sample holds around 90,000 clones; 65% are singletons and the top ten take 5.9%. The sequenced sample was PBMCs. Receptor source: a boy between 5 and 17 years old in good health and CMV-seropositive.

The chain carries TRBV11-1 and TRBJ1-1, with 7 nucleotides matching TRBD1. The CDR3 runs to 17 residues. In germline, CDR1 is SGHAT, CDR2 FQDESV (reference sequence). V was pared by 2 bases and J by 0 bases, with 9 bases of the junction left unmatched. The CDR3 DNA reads TGTGCCAGCAGCTTACCACCCGGGACAGCCTTGAACACTGAAGCTTTCTTT. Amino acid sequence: CASSLPPGTALNTEAFF.

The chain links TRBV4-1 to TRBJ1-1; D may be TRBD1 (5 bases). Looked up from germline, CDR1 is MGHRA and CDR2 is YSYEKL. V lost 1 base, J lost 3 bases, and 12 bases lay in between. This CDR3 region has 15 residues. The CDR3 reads CASSQAGVGDTEAFF. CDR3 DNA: TGCGCCAGCAGCCAAGCGGGGGTTGGGGACACTGAAGCTTTCTTT.

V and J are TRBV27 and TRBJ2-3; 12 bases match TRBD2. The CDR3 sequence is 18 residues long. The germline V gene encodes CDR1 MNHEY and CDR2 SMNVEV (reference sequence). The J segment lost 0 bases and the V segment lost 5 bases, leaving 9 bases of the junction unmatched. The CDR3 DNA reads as TGTGCCAGCAGTACCTACACCGGGACTAGCGGGAGCACAGATACGCAGTATTTT. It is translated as CASSTYTGTSGSTDTQYF.

The CDR3: CASSFRQSGINTIYF. For the CDR3, the DNA is TGTGCCAGCAGCTTCCGACAGTCCGGCATAAACACCATATATTTT. The J gene is TRBJ1-3, the V gene TRBV11-2; possibly TRBD1 for D (5 bases). Trimming took 3 bases from V and 6 from J, leaving 15 bases between them. The CDR3 loop spans 15 amino acids. The germline V gene has CDR1 SGHAT and CDR2 FQNNGV.

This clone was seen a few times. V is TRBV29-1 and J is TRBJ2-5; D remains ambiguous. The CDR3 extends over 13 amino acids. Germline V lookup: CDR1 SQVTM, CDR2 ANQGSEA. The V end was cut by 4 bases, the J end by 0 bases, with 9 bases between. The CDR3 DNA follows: TGCAGCGTTGTAAGGCTAGACCAAGAGACCCAGTACTTC. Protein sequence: CSVVRLDQETQYF.

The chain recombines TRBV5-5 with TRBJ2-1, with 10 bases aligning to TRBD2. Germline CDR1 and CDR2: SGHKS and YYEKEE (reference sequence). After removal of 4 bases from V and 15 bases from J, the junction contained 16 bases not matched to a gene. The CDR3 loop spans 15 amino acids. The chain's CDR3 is CASSGGLALIDTLFF. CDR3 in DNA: TGTGCCAGCAGCGGGGGACTAGCGCTAATCGATACCCTGTTCTTC.

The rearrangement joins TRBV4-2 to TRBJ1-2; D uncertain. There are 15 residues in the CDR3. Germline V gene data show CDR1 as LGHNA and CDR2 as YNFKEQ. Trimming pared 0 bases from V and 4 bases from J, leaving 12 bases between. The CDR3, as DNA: TGTGCCAGCAGCCAAGATATGGAGCAGTTCTATGGCTACACCTTC. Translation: CASSQDMEQFYGYTF.

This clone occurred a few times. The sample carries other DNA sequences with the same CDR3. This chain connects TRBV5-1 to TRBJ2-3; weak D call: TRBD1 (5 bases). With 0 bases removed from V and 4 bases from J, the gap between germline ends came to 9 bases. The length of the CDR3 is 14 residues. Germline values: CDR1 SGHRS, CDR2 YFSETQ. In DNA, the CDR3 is TGCGCCAGCAGCTTGGGGCAGGGTGCAGATACGCAGTATTTT. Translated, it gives CASSLGQGADTQYF.

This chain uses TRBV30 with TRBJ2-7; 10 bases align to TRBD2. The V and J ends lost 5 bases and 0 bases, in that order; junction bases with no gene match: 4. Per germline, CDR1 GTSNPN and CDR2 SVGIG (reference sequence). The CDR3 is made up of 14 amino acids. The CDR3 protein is CAWGGLADSYEQYF. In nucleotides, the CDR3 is TGTGCCTGGGGCGGACTAGCGGACTCCTACGAGCAGTACTTC.

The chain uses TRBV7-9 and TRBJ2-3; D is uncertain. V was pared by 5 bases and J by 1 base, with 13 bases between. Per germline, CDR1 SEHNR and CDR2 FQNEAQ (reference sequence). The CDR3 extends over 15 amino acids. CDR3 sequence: CASSPTNAGTDTQYF. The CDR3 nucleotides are TGTGCCAGCAGCCCGACAAACGCTGGCACAGATACGCAGTATTTT.

The CDR3 DNA sequence: TGCGCCAGCAGTGAGTCGCAGGGAGGGCGGAAGACTGAAGCTTTCTTT. Translating gives CASSESQGGRKTEAFF. The J gene is TRBJ1-1, the V gene TRBV10-2; perhaps TRBD1 as D (5 bases). The germline V gene encodes CDR1 WSHSY and CDR2 SAAADI. Trimming removed 0 bases at V and 5 bases at J, with 16 bases between. The CDR3 runs to 16 residues.

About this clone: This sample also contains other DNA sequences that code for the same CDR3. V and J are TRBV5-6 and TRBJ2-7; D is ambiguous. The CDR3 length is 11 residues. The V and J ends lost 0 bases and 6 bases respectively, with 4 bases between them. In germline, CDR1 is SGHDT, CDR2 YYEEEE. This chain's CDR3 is CASSLGGEQYF. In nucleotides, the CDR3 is TGTGCCAGCAGCTTGGGAGGCGAGCAGTACTTC.

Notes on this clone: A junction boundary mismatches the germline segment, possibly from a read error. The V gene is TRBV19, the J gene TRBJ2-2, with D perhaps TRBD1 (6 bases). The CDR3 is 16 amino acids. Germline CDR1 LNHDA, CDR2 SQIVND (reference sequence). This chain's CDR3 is CASSPYRDRNTGELFF. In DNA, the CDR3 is TGTGCCAGTAGTCCATACAGGGATAGAAACACCGGAGAGCTGTTTTTT.

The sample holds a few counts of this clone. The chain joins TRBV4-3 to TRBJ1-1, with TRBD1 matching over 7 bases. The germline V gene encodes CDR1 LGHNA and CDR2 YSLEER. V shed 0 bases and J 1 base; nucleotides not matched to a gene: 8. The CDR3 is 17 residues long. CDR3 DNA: TGCGCCAGCAGCCAAGATCTAAGCAGGGGGTCGAACACTGAAGCTTTCTTT. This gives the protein CASSQDLSRGSNTEAFF.

CDR3 sequence reads: CASSELQGNQPQHF. DNA for the CDR3: TGTGCCAGCAGTGAACTACAGGGGAATCAGCCCCAGCATTTT. The gene calls are TRBV2 and TRBJ1-5; 7 bases fit TRBD1. Trimming took 2 bases from V and 4 from J; bases not matched to a gene: 2. Germline V CDR1 and CDR2: SNHLY, FYNNEI. The CDR3 is 14 residues long. Full variable domain (missing parts from reference TRBV2 and TRBJ1-5): EPEVTQTPSHQVTQMGQEVILRCVPISNHLYFYWYRQILGQKVEFLVSFYNNEISEKSEIFDDQFSVERPDGSNFTLKIRSTKLEDSAMYFCASSELQGNQPQHFGDGTRLSIL.

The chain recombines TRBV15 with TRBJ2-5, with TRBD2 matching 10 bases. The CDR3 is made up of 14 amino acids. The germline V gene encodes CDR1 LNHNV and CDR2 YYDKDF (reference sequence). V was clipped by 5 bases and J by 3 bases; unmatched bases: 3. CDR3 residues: CATSVGLAEETQYF. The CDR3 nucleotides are TGTGCCACCAGCGTTGGACTAGCGGAAGAGACCCAGTACTTC.

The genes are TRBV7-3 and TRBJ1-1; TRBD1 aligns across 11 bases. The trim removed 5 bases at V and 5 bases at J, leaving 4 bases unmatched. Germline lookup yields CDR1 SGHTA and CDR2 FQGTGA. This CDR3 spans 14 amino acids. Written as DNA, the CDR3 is TGTGCCAGCAGCCCCGGACAGGGGGCGACTGAAGCTTTCTTT. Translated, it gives CASSPGQGATEAFF.

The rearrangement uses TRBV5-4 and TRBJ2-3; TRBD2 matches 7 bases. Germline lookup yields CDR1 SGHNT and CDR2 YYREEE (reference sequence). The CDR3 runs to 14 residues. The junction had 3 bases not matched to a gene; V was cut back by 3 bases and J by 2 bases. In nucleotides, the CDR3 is TGTGCCAGCAGCTGGAGCGGGAACACAGATACGCAGTATTTT. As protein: CASSWSGNTDTQYF.

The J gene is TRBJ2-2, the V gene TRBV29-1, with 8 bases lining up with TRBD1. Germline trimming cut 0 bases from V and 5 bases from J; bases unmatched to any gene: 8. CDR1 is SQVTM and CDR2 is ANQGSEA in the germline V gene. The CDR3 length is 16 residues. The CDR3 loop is CSVEDGQGLGTGELFF. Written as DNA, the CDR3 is TGCAGCGTTGAAGATGGACAGGGTTTAGGTACCGGGGAGCTGTTTTTT.

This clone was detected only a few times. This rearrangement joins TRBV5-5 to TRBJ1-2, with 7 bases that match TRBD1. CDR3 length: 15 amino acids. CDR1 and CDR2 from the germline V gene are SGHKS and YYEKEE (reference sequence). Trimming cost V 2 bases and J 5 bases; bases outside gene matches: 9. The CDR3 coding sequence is TGTGCCAGCAGCTTAACGACAGGGTCGGATTATGGCTACACCTTC. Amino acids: CASSLTTGSDYGYTF. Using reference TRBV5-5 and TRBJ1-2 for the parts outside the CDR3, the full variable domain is DAGVTQSPTHLIKTRGQQVTLRCSPISGHKSVSWYQQVLGQGPQFIFQYYEKEERGRGNFPDRFSARQFPNYSSELNVNALLLGDSALYLCASSLTTGSDYGYTFGSGTRLTVV.

CDR3 sequence reads: CASSGGTGGSGETQYF. The CDR3 nucleotides read TGCGCCAGCAGCGGCGGGACAGGGGGATCGGGGGAGACCCAGTACTTC. The chain joins TRBV5-1 to TRBJ2-5; 11 bases map to TRBD1. Germline CDR1 is SGHRS and CDR2 is YFSETQ. J was trimmed by 5 bases and V by 4 bases; bases with no gene match: 10. CDR3 length: 16 residues.

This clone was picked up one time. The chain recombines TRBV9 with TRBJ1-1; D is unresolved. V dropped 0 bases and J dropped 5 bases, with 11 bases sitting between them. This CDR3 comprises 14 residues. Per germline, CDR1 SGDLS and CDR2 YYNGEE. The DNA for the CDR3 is TGTGCCAGCAGCGTAGAACCCGAGAGGACTGAAGCTTTCTTT. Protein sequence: CASSVEPERTEAFF.

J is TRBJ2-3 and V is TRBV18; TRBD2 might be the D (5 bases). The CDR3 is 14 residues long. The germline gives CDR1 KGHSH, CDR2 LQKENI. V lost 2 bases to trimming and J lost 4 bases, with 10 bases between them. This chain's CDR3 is CASSPSGNADTQYF. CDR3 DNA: TGTGCCAGCTCACCATCGGGGAATGCAGATACGCAGTATTTT. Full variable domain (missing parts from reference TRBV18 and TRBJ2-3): NAGVMQNPRHLVRRRGQEARLRCSPMKGHSHVYWYRQLPEEGLKFMVYLQKENIIDESGMPKERFSAEFPKEGPSILRIQQVVRGDSAAYFCASSPSGNADTQYFGPGTRLTVL.

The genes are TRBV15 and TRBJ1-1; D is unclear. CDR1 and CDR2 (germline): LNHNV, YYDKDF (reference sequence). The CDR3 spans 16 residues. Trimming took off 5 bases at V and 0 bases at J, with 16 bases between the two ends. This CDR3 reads CATSQEPMRMNTEAFF. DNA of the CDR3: TGTGCCACCAGCCAAGAACCGATGAGGATGAACACTGAAGCTTTCTTT.

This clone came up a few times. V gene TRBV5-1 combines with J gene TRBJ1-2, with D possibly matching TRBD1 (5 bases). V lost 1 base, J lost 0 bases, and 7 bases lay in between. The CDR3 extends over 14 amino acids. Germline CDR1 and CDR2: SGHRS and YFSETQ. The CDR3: CASSLTGANYGYTF. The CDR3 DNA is TGCGCCAGCAGCTTGACAGGAGCTAACTATGGCTACACCTTC.